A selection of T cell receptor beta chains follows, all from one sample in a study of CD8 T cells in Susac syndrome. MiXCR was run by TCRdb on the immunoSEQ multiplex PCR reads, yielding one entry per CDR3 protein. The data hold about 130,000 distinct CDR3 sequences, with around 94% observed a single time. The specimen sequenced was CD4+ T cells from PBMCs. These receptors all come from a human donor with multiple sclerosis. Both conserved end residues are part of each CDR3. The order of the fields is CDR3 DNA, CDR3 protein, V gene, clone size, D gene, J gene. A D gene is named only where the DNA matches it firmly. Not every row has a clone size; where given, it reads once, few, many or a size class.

CDR3nt: TGTGCCAGCAGTCCCAGGGGGCAAGGCGAAAAACTGTTTTTT
CDR3aa: CASSPRGQGEKLFF
v_gene: TRBV3-1
abundance: once
d_gene: TRBD1
j_gene: TRBJ1-4

CDR3nt: TGTGCCTGGAGTTATGGGCGGCAGCCCCAGCATTTT
CDR3aa: CAWSYGRQPQHF
v_gene: TRBV30
abundance: -
d_gene: -
j_gene: TRBJ1-5

CDR3nt: TGTGCCAGCAGTGTCGACCGTGAAACTAGCACAGATACGCAGTATTTT
CDR3aa: CASSVDRETSTDTQYF
v_gene: TRBV2
abundance: -
d_gene: -
j_gene: TRBJ2-3

CDR3nt: TGTGCCAGCAGCTTAGCGCAAGGGCCCACCCGTAGGGACGAGCAGTACTTC
CDR3aa: CASSLAQGPTRRDEQYF
v_gene: TRBV7-2
abundance: -
d_gene: -
j_gene: TRBJ2-7

CDR3nt: TGTGCCAGCAGTAGGACAGGGGTGCCGCCCCAGCATTTT
CDR3aa: CASSRTGVPPQHF
v_gene: TRBV12-3/TRBV12-4
abundance: -
d_gene: TRBD1
j_gene: TRBJ1-5

CDR3nt: TGTGCCAGCAGCTTAACACCCTCGGGCCCCTCGAGCCCGAACACTGAAGCTTTCTTT
CDR3aa: CASSLTPSGPSSPNTEAFF
v_gene: TRBV7-3
abundance: -
d_gene: -
j_gene: TRBJ1-1

CDR3nt: TGTGCCAGCAGTGGGATTCAGGGAAATGGGAACACTGAAGCTTTCTTT
CDR3aa: CASSGIQGNGNTEAFF
v_gene: TRBV6-1
abundance: -
d_gene: -
j_gene: TRBJ1-1

CDR3nt: TGTGCCAGCAGCCCCCAGGCGGGATCTAACTATGGCTACACCTTC
CDR3aa: CASSPQAGSNYGYTF
v_gene: TRBV3-1
abundance: -
d_gene: -
j_gene: TRBJ1-2

CDR3nt: TGTGCCAGCAGTTACTCCCTGAACATGAACACTGAAGCTTTCTTT
CDR3aa: CASSYSLNMNTEAFF
v_gene: TRBV6-5
abundance: -
d_gene: -
j_gene: TRBJ1-1

CDR3nt: TGTGCCAGCAGCCAAGATCGATCCGGGGGCTTCACCTTC
CDR3aa: CASSQDRSGGFTF
v_gene: TRBV14
abundance: -
d_gene: -
j_gene: TRBJ1-2

CDR3nt: TGTGCCAGCAGCGCCAGGACAGGACGGCCCTTAACTAATGAAAAACTGTTTTTT
CDR3aa: CASSARTGRPLTNEKLFF
v_gene: TRBV9
abundance: few
d_gene: TRBD1
j_gene: TRBJ1-4

CDR3nt: TGTGCCTGGAGTTTACCCAAAACAGGGGGCAATCAGCCCCAGCATTTT
CDR3aa: CAWSLPKTGGNQPQHF
v_gene: TRBV30
abundance: -
d_gene: TRBD1
j_gene: TRBJ1-5

CDR3nt: TGTGCCAGCAGGGAGACTAGCGGCTATTCCTACGAGCAGTACTTC
CDR3aa: CASRETSGYSYEQYF
v_gene: TRBV12-3/TRBV12-4
abundance: -
d_gene: TRBD2
j_gene: TRBJ2-7